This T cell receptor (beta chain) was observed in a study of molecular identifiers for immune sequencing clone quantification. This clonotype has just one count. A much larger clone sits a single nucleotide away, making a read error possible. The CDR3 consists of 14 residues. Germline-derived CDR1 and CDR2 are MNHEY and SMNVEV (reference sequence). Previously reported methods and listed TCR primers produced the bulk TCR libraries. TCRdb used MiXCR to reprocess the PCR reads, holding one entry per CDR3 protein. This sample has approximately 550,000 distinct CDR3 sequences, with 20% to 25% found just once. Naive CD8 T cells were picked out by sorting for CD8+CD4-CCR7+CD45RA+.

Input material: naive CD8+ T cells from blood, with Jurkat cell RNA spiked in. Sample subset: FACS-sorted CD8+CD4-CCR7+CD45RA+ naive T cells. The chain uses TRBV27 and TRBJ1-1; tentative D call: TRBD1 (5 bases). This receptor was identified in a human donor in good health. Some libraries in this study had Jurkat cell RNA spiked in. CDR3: CASSLLYRFTEASF. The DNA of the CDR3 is TGTGCCAGCAGTTTATTGTACAGGTTCACTGAAGCTTCCTTT.